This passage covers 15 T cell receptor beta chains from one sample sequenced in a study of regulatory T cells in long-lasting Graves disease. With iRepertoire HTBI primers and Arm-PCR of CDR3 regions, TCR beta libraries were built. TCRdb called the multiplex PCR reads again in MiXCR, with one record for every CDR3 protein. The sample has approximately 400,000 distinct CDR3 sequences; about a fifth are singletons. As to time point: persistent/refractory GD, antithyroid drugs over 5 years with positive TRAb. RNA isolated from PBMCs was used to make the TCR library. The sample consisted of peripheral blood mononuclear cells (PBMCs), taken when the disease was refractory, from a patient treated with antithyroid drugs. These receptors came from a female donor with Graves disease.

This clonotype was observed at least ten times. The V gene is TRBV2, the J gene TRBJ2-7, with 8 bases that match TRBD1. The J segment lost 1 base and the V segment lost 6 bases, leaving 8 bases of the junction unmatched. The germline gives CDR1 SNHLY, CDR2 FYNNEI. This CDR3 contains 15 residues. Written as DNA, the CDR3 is TGTGCCAGCAGCCCCCCGGGACAGGCGTCCTACGAGCAGTACTTC. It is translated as CASSPPGQASYEQYF.

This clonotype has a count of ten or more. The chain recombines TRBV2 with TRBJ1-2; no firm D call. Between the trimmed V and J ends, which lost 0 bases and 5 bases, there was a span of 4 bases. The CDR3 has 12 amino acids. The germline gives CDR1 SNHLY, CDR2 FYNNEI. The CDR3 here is CASSEAGYGYTF. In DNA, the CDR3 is TGTGCCAGCAGTGAAGCAGGGTATGGCTACACCTTC.

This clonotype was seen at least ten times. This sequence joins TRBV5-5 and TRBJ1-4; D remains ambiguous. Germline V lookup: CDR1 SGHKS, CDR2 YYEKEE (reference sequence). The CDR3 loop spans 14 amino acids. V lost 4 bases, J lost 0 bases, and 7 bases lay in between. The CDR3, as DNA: TGTGCCAGCAGCGACTATGCAACTAATGAAAAACTGTTTTTT. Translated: CASSDYATNEKLFF. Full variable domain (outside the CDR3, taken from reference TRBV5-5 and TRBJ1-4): DAGVTQSPTHLIKTRGQQVTLRCSPISGHKSVSWYQQVLGQGPQFIFQYYEKEERGRGNFPDRFSARQFPNYSSELNVNALLLGDSALYLCASSDYATNEKLFFGSGTQLSVL.

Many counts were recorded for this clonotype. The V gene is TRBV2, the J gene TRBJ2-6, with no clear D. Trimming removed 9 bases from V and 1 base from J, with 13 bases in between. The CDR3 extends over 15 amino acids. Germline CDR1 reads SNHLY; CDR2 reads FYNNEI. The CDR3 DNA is TGTGCCAGGGGCCCGGGTTCGTCTGGGGCCAACGTCCTGACTTTC. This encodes CARGPGSSGANVLTF.

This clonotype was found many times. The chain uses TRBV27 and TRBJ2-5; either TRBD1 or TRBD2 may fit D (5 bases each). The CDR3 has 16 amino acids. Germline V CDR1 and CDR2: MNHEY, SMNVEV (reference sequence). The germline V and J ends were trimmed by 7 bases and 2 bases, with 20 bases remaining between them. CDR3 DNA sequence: TGTGCCAGCACCCCTCGGGGAGTGGGGGTTCAAGAGACCCAGTACTTC. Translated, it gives CASTPRGVGVQETQYF.

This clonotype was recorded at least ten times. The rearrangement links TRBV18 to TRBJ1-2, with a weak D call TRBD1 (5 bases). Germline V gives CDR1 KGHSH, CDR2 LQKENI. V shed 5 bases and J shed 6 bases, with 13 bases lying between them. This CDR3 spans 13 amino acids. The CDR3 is CASSGIVGDGYTF. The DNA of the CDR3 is TGTGCCAGCTCAGGAATCGTGGGGGATGGCTACACCTTC.

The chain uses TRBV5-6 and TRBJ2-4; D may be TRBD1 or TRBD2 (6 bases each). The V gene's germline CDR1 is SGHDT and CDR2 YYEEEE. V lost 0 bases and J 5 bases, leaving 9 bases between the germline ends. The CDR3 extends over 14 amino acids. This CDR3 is CASSLAGAQNIQYF. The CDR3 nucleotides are TGTGCCAGCAGCTTGGCGGGGGCCCAAAACATTCAGTACTTC.

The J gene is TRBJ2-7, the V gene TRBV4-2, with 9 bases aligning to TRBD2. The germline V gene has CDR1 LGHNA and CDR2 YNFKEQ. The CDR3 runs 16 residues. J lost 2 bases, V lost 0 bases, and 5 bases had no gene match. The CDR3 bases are TGTGCCAGCAGCCAAGATCGAGCGGGAGGAACCTACGAGCAGTACTTC. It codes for CASSQDRAGGTYEQYF.

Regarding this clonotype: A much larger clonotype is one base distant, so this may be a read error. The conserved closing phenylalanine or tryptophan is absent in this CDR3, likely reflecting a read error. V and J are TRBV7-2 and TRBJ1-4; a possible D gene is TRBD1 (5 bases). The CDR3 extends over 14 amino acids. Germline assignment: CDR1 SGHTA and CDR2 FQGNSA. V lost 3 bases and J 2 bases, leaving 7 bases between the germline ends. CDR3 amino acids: CASSFWGTNEKLFS. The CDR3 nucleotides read TGTGCCAGCAGCTTTTGGGGGACTAATGAAAAACTGTTTTCT.

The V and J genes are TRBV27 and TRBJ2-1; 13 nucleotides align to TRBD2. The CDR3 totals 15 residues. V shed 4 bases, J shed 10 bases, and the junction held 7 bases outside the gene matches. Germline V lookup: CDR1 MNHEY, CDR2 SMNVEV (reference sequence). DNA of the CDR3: TGTGCCAGCAGTTCCGGACTAGCGGGAGTATACGAGCAGTTCTTC. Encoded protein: CASSSGLAGVYEQFF.

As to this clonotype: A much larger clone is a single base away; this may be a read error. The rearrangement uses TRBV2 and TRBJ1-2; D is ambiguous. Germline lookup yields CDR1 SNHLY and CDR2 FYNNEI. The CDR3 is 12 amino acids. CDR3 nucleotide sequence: TGTGCCGGCAGCTCCACCCCCCGGGGCTACACCTTC. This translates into CAGSSTPRGYTF. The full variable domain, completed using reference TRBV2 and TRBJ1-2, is EPEVTQTPSHQVTQMGQEVILRCVPISNHLYFYWYRQILGQKVEFLVSFYNNEISEKSEIFDDQFSVERPDGSNFTLKIRSTKLEDSAMYFCAGSSTPRGYTFGSGTRLTVV.

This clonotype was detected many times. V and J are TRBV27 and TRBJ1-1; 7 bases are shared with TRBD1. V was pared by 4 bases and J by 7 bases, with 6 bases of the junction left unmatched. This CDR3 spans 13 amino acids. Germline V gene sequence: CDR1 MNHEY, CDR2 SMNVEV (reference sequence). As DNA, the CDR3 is TGTGCCAGCAGTTCAGGAACAGGGGTTGAAGCTTTCTTT. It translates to CASSSGTGVEAFF.

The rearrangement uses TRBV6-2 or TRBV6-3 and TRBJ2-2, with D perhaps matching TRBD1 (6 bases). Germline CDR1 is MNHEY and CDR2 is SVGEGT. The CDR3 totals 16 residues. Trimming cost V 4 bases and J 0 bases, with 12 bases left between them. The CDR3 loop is CASSFTGNSNTGELFF. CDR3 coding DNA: TGTGCCAGCAGTTTTACAGGGAACTCGAACACCGGGGAGCTGTTTTTT.

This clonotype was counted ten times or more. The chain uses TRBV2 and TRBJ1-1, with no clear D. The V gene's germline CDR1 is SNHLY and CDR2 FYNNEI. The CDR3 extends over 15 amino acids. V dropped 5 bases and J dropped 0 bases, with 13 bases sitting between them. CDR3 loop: CASSFGIDMNTEAFF. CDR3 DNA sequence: TGTGCCAGCAGTTTCGGGATAGACATGAACACTGAAGCTTTCTTT.

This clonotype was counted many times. CDR3 sequence: CASSVKGNTEAFF. The CDR3 DNA follows: TGTGCCAGCAGCGTTAAGGGGAACACTGAAGCTTTCTTT. The V call is TRBV9, the J call TRBJ1-1, with D unresolved. Germline V CDR1 and CDR2: SGDLS, YYNGEE. Trimming left V 2 bases short and J 1 base short, with 6 bases between. This CDR3 has 13 amino acids.